These 18 T cell receptor beta chains were all obtained from the same sample, sequenced in a study of identifying expanded T cells in peripheral blood. Clones were read by immunoSEQ multiplex PCR, and TCRdb kept only the in-frame ones, dropping some. Altogether about 50,000 clones are present, over 80% being singletons, with the ten largest covering under 20%. Specimen: blood. These receptors all come from a person aged 18 to 75 in good health.

V and J are TRBV7-9 and TRBJ1-5; D may be TRBD1 (5 bases). CDR1 is SEHNR, CDR2 FQNEAQ, per germline (reference sequence). V was cut by 1 base and J by 4 bases, with 11 bases left in between. CDR3 size: 15 residues. The DNA of the CDR3 is TGTGCCAGCAGCTTAGGAGGGGTAGGGAATCAGCCCCAGCATTTT. It codes for CASSLGGVGNQPQHF.

Points on this clone: Its ends do not fully match the called genes, so a read error is possible. The genes are TRBV18 and TRBJ2-5; no clear D. This CDR3 is 13 amino acids long. The germline gives CDR1 KGHSH, CDR2 LQKENI. In nucleotides, the CDR3 is TGTGTCAGCTCACCCATGTACCAAGAGACCCAGTACTTC. Translating gives CVSSPMYQETQYF.

CDR3 protein: CASSPGTATYEQYV. The CDR3 DNA reads TGTGCCAGCAGCCCGGGGACTGCCACCTACGAGCAGTACGTC. The rearrangement uses TRBV7-3 and TRBJ2-7; D is perhaps TRBD2 (6 bases). Germline CDR1 SGHTA, CDR2 FQGTGA. CDR3 length equals 14 residues. The ends were cut back, 5 bases at V and 2 bases at J, with 13 bases in the middle.

CDR3 nucleotides: TGTGCCAGCAGTCTAGGGGCCTACTCTGGAAACACCATATATTTT. Its translation: CASSLGAYSGNTIYF. The chain joins TRBV5-6 to TRBJ1-3; possibly TRBD1 for D (5 bases). Trimming took off 5 bases at V and 0 bases at J, with 12 bases between the two ends. The germline V gene has CDR1 SGHDT and CDR2 YYEEEE. The CDR3 sequence is 15 residues long.

This rearrangement joins TRBV11-2 to TRBJ1-2; D perhaps matches TRBD1 (6 bases). From germline, CDR1 is SGHAT and CDR2 FQNNGV. The CDR3 length is 14 residues. Trimming shortened V by 2 bases and J by 6 bases, and 13 bases separated the two germline ends. CDR3 residues: CASSLLQGRDGYTF. CDR3 coding DNA: TGTGCCAGCAGCTTACTACAGGGAAGGGATGGCTACACCTTC.

V and J are TRBV18 and TRBJ2-7; the D call may be TRBD1 or TRBD2 (6 bases each). V lost 4 bases and J 6 bases, leaving 13 bases between the germline ends. Germline V gives CDR1 KGHSH, CDR2 LQKENI. The CDR3 totals 13 residues. The CDR3 nucleotides read TGTGCCAGCTCACGCGTGGGGGGCGCCGAGCAGTACTTC. Translating it yields CASSRVGGAEQYF. The full variable domain, in which reference TRBV18 and TRBJ2-7 provide the parts outside the CDR3, is NAGVMQNPRHLVRRRGQEARLRCSPMKGHSHVYWYRQLPEEGLKFMVYLQKENIIDESGMPKERFSAEFPKEGPSILRIQQVVRGDSAAYFCASSRVGGAEQYFGPGTRLTVT.

This clone was found a few times. The V and J genes are TRBV2 and TRBJ2-4, with D perhaps TRBD2 (6 bases). The germline V gene has CDR1 SNHLY and CDR2 FYNNEI. CDR3 length: 13 amino acids. V dropped 4 bases and J dropped 6 bases, with 10 bases sitting between them. The CDR3 here is CASSAMGGNIQYF. The CDR3 nucleotides read TGTGCCAGCAGTGCGATGGGGGGAAACATTCAGTACTTC.

The chain joins TRBV6-1 to TRBJ2-3; 8 bases map to TRBD2. Germline V gene sequence: CDR1 MNHNS, CDR2 SASEGT. This CDR3 comprises 14 residues. V shed 7 bases, J shed 5 bases, and the junction held 8 bases outside the gene matches. The chain's CDR3 is CASTREGHLDTQYF. The CDR3 DNA reads as TGTGCCAGCACCCGGGAGGGCCATTTAGATACGCAGTATTTT.

The chain has TRBV5-5 and TRBJ1-4; D not resolved. The CDR3 has 12 residues. V was pared by 2 bases and J by 7 bases, with 6 bases between. Germline lookup yields CDR1 SGHKS and CDR2 YYEKEE (reference sequence). This CDR3 is CASSFQGEKLFF. Written as DNA, the CDR3 is TGTGCCAGCAGCTTCCAAGGTGAAAAACTGTTTTTT.

The chain employs TRBV7-8 and TRBJ2-6; 9 bases match TRBD1. This CDR3 is 17 amino acids long. CDR1 is SGHVS and CDR2 is FQNEAQ in the germline V gene. The J segment lost 8 bases and the V segment lost 1 base, leaving 9 bases of the junction unmatched. Here the CDR3 reads CASSLGGQGSIPNVLTF. As DNA, the CDR3 is TGTGCCAGCAGCTTAGGAGGACAGGGGTCCATTCCCAACGTCCTGACTTTC.

In its sample, this clone was seen once. The V call is TRBV7-9, the J call TRBJ1-2; TRBD1 matches at 8 bases. The ends lost 5 bases at V and 5 bases at J; junction bases unmatched: 4. CDR1 is SEHNR and CDR2 is FQNEAQ in the germline V gene (reference sequence). The CDR3 spans 13 residues. CDR3 sequence: CASSTGQEYGYTF. As DNA, the CDR3 is TGTGCCAGCAGCACGGGACAGGAATATGGCTACACCTTC.

The chain employs TRBV6-1 and TRBJ2-7; 7 nucleotides match TRBD1. Germline trimming cut 6 bases from V and 3 bases from J; bases unmatched to any gene: 5. The CDR3 spans 13 residues. Germline lookup yields CDR1 MNHNS and CDR2 SASEGT. CDR3: CASSRDSLYEQYV. The CDR3 region has the DNA TGTGCCAGCAGCCGGGACAGTCTCTACGAGCAGTACGTC.

V and J are TRBV5-4 and TRBJ1-1; 9 bases match TRBD1. This CDR3 has 14 amino acids. The V gene end was trimmed by 4 bases and the J gene end by 6 bases; junction bases not matched to a gene: 7. Germline CDR1 reads SGHNT; CDR2 reads YYREEE (reference sequence). CDR3 protein: CASSHGQGLPEAFF. The CDR3 region has the DNA TGTGCCAGCAGCCACGGACAGGGGCTCCCTGAAGCTTTCTTT. Complete variable domain (other parts from reference TRBV5-4 and TRBJ1-1): ETGVTQSPTHLIKTRGQQVTLRCSSQSGHNTVSWYQQALGQGPQFIFQYYREEENGRGNFPPRFSGLQFPNYSSELNVNALELDDSALYLCASSHGQGLPEAFFGQGTRLTVV.

This chain connects TRBV11-3 to TRBJ2-2, with D unresolved. Trimming removed 3 bases at V and 7 bases at J, with 6 bases between. The CDR3 sequence is 12 residues long. CDR1 is SGHNT and CDR2 is YENEEA in the germline V gene. This chain's CDR3 is CASSFGLGELFF. CDR3 nucleotide sequence: TGTGCCAGCAGCTTTGGCCTCGGGGAGCTGTTTTTT.

Remarks on this clone: Germline and junction disagree at one end, which may indicate a read error. The chain employs TRBV9 and TRBJ1-2; D remains unclear. Germline-derived CDR1 and CDR2 are SGDLS and YYNGEE. This CDR3 region has 12 residues. In DNA form, the CDR3 reads TGTGCCAGCAGCTCCTCAGGCACACAAACGGTCTTC. Protein sequence: CASSSSGTQTVF. The variable domain in full, with the rest retrieved from reference TRBV9 and TRBJ1-2, is DSGVTQTPKHLITATGQRVTLRCSPRSGDLSVYWYQQSLDQGLQFLIQYYNGEERAKGNILERFSAQQFPDLHSELNLSSLELGDSALYFCASSSSGTQTVFGSGTRLTVV.

As DNA, the CDR3 is TGTGCCAGCTCAGCGGGAGGCAACGTCGAGCAGTACTTC. It codes for CASSAGGNVEQYF. The gene calls are TRBV6-1 and TRBJ2-7; 9 bases match TRBD2. Germline assignment: CDR1 MNHNS and CDR2 SASEGT. This CDR3 comprises 13 residues. V was pared by 8 bases and J by 6 bases, with 8 bases of the junction left unmatched.

Here the CDR3 reads CAIRGTGNYGYTF. The CDR3 nucleotides read TGTGCCATCAGGGGGACGGGGAACTATGGCTACACCTTC. The chain recombines TRBV10-3 with TRBJ1-2, with a weak D call TRBD1 (5 bases). Germline V CDR1 and CDR2: ENHRY, SYGVKD. Trimming took off 6 bases at V and 2 bases at J, with 10 bases between the two ends. The length of the CDR3 is 13 residues.

The chain is built from TRBV6-1 and TRBJ2-7; D gene uncertain. This CDR3 region has 14 residues. Trimming cost V 4 bases and J 2 bases, with 12 bases left between them. Germline CDR1 MNHNS, CDR2 SASEGT. The CDR3 loop is CASSVGVTTYEQYV. The CDR3 region has the DNA TGTGCCAGCAGTGTTGGGGTGACCACCTACGAGCAGTACGTC.